This T cell receptor beta chain was recorded in a study of breast tumors, draining lymph nodes, adjacent tissues. V lost 5 bases and J 9 bases, leaving 16 bases between the germline ends. The germline gives CDR1 MNHNS, CDR2 SASEGT. This CDR3 comprises 13 residues. Axillary draining lymph nodes of breast cancer patients supplied the node samples. From the multiplex PCR reads, TCRdb called clonotypes with MiXCR, one entry per CDR3 protein. The profile shows some 110,000 distinct CDR3 sequences, about 30% of them singletons. The sample comprised axillary lymph node tissue. The sequence was obtained from a female donor with breast cancer. Some clones in this sample may be carry-over from other donors' samples. The rearrangement uses TRBV6-1 and TRBJ1-1; D is perhaps TRBD1 (5 bases). CDR3 nucleotides: TGTGCCAGCAGTCCCCGGGGCCGAGGGAAAGCTTTCTTT. This translates into CASSPRGRGKAFF.